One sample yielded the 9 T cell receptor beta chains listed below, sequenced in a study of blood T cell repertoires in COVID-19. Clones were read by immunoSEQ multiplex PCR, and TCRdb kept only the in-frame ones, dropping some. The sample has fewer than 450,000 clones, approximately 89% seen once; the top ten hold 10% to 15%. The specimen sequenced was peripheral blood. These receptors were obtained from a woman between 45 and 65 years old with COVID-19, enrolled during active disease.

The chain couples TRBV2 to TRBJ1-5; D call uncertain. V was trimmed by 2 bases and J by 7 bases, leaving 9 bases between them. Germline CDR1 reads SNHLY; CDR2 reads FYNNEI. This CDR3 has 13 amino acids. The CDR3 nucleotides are TGTGCCAGCAGTGAAAACCTTGGCCAGCCCCAGCATTTT. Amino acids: CASSENLGQPQHF. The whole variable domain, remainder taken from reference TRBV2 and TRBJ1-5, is EPEVTQTPSHQVTQMGQEVILRCVPISNHLYFYWYRQILGQKVEFLVSFYNNEISEKSEIFDDQFSVERPDGSNFTLKIRSTKLEDSAMYFCASSENLGQPQHFGDGTRLSIL.

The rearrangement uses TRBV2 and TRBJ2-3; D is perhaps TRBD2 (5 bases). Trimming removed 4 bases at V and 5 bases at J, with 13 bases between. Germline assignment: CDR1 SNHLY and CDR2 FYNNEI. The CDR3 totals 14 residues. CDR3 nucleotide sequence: TGTGCCAGCAGTGTCCGCCGGGGAGAAGATACGCAGTATTTT. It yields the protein CASSVRRGEDTQYF.

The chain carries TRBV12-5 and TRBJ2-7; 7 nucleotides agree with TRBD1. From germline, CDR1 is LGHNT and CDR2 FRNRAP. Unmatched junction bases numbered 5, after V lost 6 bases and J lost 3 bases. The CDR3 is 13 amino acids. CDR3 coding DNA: TGTGCTAGTGGCTCGGGACAGAACTACGAGCAGTACTTC. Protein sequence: CASGSGQNYEQYF.

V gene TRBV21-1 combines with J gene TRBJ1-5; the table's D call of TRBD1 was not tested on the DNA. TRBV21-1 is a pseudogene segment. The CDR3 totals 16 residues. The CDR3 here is CASSKEQGRSNQPQHF. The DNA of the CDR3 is TGTGCCAGCAGCAAAGAGCAGGGTCGGAGCAATCAGCCCCAGCATTTT.

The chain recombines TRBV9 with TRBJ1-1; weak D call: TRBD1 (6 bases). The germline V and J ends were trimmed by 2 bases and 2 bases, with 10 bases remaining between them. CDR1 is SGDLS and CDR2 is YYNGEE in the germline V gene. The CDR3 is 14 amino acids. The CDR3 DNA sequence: TGTGCCAGCAGCGTTGGACAGAGCAACACTGAAGCTTTCTTT. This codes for CASSVGQSNTEAFF.

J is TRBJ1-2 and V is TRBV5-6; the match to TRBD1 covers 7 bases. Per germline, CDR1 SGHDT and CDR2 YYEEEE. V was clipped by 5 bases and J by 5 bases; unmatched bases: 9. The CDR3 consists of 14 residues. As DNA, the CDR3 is TGTGCCAGCAGATCAGGGGGATTGAGATATGGCTACACCTTC. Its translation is CASRSGGLRYGYTF.

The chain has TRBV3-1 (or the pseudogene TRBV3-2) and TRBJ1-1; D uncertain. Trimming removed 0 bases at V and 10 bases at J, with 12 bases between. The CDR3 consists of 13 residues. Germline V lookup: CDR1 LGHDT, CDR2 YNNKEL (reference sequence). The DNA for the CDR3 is TGTGCCAGCAGCCAAGAGTCATACAGTCGAGCTTTCTTT. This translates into CASSQESYSRAFF.

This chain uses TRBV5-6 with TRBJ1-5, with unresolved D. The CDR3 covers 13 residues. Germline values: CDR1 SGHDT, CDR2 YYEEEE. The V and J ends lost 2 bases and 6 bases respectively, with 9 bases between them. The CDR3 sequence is CASSLGRGQPQHF. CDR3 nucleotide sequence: TGTGCCAGCAGCTTAGGACGGGGTCAGCCCCAGCATTTT.

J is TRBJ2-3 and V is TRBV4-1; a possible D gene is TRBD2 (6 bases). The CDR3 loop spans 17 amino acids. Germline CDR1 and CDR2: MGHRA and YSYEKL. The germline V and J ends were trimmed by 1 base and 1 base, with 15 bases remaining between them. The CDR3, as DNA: TGCGCCAGCAGCCAAGGCCCTCCAGGGACTGGCACAGATACGCAGTATTTT. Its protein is CASSQGPPGTGTDTQYF.